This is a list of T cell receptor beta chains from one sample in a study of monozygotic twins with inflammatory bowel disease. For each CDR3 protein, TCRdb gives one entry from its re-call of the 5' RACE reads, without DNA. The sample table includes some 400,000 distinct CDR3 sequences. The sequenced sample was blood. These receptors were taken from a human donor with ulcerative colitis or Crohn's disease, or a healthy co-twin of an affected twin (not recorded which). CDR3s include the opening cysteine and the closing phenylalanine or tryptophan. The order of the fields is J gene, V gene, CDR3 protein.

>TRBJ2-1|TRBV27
CASSSDNIWGNEQFF
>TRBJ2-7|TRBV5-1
CASSFSGARLSEQYF
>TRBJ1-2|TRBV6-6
CASSYLQNYGYTF
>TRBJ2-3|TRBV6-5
CASSYLGGTDTQYF
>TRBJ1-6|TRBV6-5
CASSYLEGNNSPLHF
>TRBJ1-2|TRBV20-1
CSAPGRGDGYTF
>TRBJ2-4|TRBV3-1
CASSRDRSAKNIQYF
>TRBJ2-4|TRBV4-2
CASSPFHLADNELAKNIQYF
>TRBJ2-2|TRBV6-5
CASSYRGSSNTGELFF
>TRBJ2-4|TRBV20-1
CSASDTGTKNIQYF
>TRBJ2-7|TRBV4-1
CASSQDNGAEYF
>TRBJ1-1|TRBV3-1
CASSQEGHPNTEAFF
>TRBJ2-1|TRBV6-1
CASRHRDRVRNEQFF
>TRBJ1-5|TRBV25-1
CASSEGTINQPQHF
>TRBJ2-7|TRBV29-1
CSVDDDSSYEQYF
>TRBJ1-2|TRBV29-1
CSVVRADYGYTF
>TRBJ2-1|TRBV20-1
CSASTVRISYNEQFF
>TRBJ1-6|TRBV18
CASSRNLAGTGGNRLHF
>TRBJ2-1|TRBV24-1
CATSDGYGGQFF
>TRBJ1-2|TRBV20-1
CSAGDREANYGYTF
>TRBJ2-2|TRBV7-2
CASSPPDTGELFF
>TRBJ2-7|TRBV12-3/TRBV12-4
CASSILSGRNEQYF
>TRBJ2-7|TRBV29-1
CSVEGTAANEQYF
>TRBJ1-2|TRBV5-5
CASSSGGALGYGYTF
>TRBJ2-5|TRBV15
CATSQVGGSKETQYF